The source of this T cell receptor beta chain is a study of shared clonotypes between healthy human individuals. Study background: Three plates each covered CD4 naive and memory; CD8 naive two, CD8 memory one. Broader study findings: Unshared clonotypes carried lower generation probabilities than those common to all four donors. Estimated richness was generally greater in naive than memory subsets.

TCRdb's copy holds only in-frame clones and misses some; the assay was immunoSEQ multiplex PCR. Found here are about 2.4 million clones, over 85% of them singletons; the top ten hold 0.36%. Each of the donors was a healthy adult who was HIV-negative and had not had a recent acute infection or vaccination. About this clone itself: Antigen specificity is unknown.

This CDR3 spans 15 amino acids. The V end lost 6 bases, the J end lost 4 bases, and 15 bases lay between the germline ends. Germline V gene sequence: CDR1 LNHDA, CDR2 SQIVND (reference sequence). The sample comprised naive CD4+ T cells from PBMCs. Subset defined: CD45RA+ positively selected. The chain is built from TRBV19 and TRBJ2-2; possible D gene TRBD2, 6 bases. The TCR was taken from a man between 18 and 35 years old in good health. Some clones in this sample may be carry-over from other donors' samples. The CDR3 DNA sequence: TGTGCCAGTAGGCCTCCGGCAGCGGGCACCGGGGAGCTGTTTTTT. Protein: CASRPPAAGTGELFF.